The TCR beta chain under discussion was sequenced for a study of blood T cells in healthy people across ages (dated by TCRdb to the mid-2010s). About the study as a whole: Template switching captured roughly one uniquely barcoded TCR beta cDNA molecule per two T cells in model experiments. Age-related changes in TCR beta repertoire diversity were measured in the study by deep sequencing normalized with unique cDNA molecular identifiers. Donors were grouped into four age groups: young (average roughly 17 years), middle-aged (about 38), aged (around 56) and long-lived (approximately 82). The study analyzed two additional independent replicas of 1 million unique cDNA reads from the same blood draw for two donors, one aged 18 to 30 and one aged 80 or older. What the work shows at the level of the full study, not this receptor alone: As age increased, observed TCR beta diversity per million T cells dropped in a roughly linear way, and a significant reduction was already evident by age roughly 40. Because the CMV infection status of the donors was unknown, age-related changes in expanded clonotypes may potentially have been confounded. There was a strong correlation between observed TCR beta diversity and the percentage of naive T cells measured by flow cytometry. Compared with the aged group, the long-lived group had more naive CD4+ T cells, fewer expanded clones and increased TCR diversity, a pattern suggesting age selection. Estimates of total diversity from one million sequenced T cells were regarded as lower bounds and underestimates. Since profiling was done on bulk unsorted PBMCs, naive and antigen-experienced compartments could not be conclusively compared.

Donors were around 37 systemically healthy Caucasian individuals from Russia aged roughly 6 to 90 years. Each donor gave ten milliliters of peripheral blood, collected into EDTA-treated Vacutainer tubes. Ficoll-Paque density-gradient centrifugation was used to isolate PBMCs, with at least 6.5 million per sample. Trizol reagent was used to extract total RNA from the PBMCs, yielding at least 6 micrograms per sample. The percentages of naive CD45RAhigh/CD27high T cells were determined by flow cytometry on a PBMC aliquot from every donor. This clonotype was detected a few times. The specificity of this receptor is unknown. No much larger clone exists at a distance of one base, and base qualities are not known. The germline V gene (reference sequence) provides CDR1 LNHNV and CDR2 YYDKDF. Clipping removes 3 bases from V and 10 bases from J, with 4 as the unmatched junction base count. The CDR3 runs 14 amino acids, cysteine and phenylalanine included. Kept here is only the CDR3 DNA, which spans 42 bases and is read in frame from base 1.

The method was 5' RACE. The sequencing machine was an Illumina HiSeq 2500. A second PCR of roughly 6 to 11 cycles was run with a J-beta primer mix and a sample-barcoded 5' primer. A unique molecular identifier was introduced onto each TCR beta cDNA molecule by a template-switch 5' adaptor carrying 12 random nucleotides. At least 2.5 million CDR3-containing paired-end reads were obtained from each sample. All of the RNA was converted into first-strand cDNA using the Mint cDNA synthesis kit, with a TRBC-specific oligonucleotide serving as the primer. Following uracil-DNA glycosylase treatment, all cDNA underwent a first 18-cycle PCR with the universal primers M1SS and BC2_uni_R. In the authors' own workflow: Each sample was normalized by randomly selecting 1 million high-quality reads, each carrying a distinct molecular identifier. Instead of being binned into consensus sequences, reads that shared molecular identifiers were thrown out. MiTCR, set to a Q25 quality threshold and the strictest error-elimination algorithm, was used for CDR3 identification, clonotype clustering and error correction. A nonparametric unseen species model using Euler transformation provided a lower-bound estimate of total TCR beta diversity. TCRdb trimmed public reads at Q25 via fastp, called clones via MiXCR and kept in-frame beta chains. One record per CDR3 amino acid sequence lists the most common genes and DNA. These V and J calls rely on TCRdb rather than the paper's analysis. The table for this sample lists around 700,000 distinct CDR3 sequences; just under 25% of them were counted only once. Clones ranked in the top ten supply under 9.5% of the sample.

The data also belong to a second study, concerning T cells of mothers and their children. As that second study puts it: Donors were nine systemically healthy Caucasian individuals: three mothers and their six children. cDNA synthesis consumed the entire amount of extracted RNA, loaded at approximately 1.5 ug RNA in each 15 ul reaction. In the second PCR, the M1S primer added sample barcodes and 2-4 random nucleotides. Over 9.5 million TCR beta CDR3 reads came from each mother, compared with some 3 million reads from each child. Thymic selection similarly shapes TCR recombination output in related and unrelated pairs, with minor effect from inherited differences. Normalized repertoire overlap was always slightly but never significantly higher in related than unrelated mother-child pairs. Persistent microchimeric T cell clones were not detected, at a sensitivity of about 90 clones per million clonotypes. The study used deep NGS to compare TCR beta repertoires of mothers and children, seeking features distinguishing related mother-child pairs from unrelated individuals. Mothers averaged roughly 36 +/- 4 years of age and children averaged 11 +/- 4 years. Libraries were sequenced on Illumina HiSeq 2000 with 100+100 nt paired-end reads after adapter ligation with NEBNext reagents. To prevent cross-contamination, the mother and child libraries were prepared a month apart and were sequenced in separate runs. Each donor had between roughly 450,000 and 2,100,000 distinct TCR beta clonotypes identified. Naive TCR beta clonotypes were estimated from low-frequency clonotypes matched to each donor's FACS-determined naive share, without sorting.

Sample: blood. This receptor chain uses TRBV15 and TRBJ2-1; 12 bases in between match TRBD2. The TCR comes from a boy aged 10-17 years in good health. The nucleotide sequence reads TGTGCCACCAGCAGGGATACTAGCGGGAGGGAGCAGTTCTTC. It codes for CATSRDTSGREQFF.